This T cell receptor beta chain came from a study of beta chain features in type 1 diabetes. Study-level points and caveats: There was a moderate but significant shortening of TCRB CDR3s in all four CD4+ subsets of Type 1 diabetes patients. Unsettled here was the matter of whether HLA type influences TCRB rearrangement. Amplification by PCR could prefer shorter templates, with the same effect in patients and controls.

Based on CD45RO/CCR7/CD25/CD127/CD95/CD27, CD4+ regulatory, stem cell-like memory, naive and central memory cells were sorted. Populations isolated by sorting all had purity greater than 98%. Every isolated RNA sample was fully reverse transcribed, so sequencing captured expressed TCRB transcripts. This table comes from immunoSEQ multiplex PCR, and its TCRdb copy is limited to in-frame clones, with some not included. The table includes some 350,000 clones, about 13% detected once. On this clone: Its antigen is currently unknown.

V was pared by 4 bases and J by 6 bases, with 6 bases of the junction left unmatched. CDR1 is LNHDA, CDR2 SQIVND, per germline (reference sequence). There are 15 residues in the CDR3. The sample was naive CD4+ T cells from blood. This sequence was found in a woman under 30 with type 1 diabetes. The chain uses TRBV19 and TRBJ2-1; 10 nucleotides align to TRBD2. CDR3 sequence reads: CASSNGASGSNEQFF. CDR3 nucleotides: TGTGCCAGTAGTAATGGGGCTAGCGGGAGCAATGAGCAGTTCTTC.